The rows below give T cell receptor beta chains drawn from one sample of a study of blood T cell repertoires in COVID-19. The repertoire was sequenced with immunoSEQ multiplex PCR; TCRdb's copy has only in-frame clones and lacks some. Of roughly 100,000 clones listed, about 89% are singletons. Sequencing input: peripheral blood. The receptors shown here come from a woman in her twenties or thirties with acute or convalescent COVID-19. Each CDR3 is given without its conserved first and last residue.

len | j_gene | v_gene | CDR3aa
13 | TRBJ1-6 | TRBV27 | ASSLRTGGDSPLH
13 | TRBJ2-5 | TRBV6-5 | ASSTLAGNQETQY
12 | TRBJ1-2 | TRBV7-9 | ASSLEDTHYGYT
11 | TRBJ2-4 | TRBV2 | ASLRGLGNIQY
12 | TRBJ1-2 | TRBV11-2 | ASSGGTGAYGYT
14 | TRBJ1-1 | TRBV7-9 | ASSQPGTGRDTEAF
11 | TRBJ1-2 | TRBV6-5 | ASSHKTNYGYT
12 | TRBJ1-1 | TRBV2 | AMRPGLTNTEAF
13 | TRBJ2-3 | TRBV7-9 | ASSPRAGSTDTQY
12 | TRBJ2-1 | TRBV7-3 | ASSPGLSAGEQF
13 | TRBJ1-1 | TRBV7-8 | ASSRDRGQNTEAF
15 | TRBJ1-2 | TRBV27 | ASSYSVNRFTNYGYT
12 | TRBJ2-3 | TRBV4-2 | ASSPLAVEDTQY
9 | TRBJ1-4 | TRBV19 | ASSDREKLF
13 | TRBJ2-1 | TRBV6-5 | ASSVHQGSYNEQF
13 | TRBJ2-1 | TRBV18 | ASSPGLAGDNEQF
12 | TRBJ2-7 | TRBV29-1 | SVDPDRKNYEQY
15 | TRBJ2-2 | TRBV24-1 | ATSDLGRGPDTGELF
13 | TRBJ2-2 | TRBV18 | ASSPGTANTGELF
10 | TRBJ2-1 | TRBV11-3 | ASSLGGDKQF
12 | TRBJ1-1 | TRBV4-2 | ASSQEVVRAEAF
12 | TRBJ1-6 | TRBV5-5 | ASSLGTVSSPLH
10 | TRBJ1-4 | TRBV3-1/TRBV3-2 | ASSLSRETLF
10 | TRBJ2-7 | TRBV9 | ASSVGEREQY
13 | TRBJ2-7 | TRBV9 | ASSVALGQGEEQY
14 | TRBJ1-1 | TRBV27 | ASSTSRRDRNTEAF